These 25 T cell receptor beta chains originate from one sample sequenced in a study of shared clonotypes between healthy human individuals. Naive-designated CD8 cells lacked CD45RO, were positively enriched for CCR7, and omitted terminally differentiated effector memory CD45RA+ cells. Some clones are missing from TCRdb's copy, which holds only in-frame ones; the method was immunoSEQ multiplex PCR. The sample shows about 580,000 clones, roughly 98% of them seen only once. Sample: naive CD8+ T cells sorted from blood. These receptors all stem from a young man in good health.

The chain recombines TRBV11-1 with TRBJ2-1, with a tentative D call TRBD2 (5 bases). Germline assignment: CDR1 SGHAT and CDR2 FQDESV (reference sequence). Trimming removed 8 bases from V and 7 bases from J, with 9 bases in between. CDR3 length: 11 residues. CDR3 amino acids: CASSGKNEQFF. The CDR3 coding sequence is TGTGCCAGCTCCGGGAAGAATGAGCAGTTCTTC.

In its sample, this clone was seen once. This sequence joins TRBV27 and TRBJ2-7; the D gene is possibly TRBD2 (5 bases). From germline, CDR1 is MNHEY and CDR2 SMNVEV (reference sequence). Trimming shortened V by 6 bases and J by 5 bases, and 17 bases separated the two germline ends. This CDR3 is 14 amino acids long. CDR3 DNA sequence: TGTGCCAGCAGCCCTTCGGGGTCGCCGAACGAGCAGTACTTC. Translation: CASSPSGSPNEQYF.

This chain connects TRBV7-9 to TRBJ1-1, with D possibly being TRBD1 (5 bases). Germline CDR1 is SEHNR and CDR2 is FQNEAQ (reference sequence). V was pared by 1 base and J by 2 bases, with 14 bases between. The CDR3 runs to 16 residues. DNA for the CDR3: TGTGCCAGCAGCTTAGTGTGGGGCTTTGAAAACACTGAAGCTTTCTTT. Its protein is CASSLVWGFENTEAFF. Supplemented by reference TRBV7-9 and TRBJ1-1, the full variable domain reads DTGVSQNPRHKITKRGQNVTFRCDPISEHNRLYWYRQTLGQGPEFLTYFQNEAQLEKSRLLSDRFSAERPKGSFSTLEIQRTEQGDSAMYLCASSLVWGFENTEAFFGQGTRLTVV.

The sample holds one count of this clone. The CDR3 DNA reads TGTGCCAGCAGTGAGGGGAGTGTTAGCAATCAGCCCCAGCATTTT. It codes for CASSEGSVSNQPQHF. The rearrangement uses TRBV25-1 and TRBJ1-5, with D uncertain. Germline V lookup: CDR1 MGHDK, CDR2 SYGVNS. V lost 3 bases and J lost 0, with 9 bases in between. This CDR3 has 15 amino acids.

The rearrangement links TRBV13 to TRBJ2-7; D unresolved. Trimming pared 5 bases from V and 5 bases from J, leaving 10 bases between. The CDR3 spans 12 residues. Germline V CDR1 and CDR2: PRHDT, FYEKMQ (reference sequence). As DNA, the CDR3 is TGTGCCAGCAGCCCCGAGTCCCACGAGCAGTACTTC. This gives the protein CASSPESHEQYF. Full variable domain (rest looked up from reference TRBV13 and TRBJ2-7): AAGVIQSPRHLIKEKRETATLKCYPIPRHDTVYWYQQGPGQDPQFLISFYEKMQSDKGSIPDRFSAQQFSDYHSELNMSSLELGDSALYFCASSPESHEQYFGPGTRLTVT.

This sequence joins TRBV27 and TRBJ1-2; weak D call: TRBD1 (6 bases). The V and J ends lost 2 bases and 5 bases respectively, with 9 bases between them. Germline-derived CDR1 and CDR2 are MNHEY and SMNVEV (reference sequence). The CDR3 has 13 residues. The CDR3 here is CASSLGGPYGYTF. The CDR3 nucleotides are TGTGCCAGCAGTTTAGGGGGGCCTTATGGCTACACCTTC.

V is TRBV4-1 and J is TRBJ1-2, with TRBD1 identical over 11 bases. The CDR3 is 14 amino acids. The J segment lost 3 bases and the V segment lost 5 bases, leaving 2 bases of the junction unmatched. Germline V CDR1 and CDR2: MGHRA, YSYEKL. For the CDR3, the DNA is TGCGCCAGCAGCGGGACAGGGGGAGACTATGGCTACACCTTC. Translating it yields CASSGTGGDYGYTF.

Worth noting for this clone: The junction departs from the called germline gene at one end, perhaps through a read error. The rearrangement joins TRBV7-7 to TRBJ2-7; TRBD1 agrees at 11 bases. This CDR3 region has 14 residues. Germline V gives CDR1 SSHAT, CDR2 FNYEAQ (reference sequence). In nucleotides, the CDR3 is TGTGCTAGCAGCCAAGGGACAGGGGGAACCGAGCAGTACTTC. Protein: CASSQGTGGTEQYF.

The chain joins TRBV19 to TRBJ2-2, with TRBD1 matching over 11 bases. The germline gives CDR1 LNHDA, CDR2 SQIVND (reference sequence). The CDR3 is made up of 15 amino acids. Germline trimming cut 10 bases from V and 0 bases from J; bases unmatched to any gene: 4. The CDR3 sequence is CATGGQGANTGELFF. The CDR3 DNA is TGTGCCACTGGGGGACAGGGGGCGAACACCGGGGAGCTGTTTTTT. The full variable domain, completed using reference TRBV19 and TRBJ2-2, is DGGITQSPKYLFRKEGQNVTLSCEQNLNHDAMYWYRQDPGQGLRLIYYSQIVNDFQKGDIAEGYSVSREKKESFPLTVTSAQKNPTAFYLCATGGQGANTGELFFGEGSRLTVL.

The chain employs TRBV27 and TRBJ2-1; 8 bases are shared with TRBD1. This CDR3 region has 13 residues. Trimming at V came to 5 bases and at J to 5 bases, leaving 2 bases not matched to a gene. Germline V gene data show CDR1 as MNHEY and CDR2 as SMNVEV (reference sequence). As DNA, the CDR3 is TGTGCCAGCAGTGGACAGGGAAACAATGAGCAGTTCTTC. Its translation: CASSGQGNNEQFF.

The DNA for the CDR3 is TGTGCCAGCAGGGGACTCCAAGAGACCCAGTACTTC. Translating it yields CASRGLQETQYF. V and J are TRBV27 and TRBJ2-5; D possibly corresponds to TRBD2 (6 bases). Trimming pared 6 bases from V and 1 base from J, leaving 6 bases between. The length of the CDR3 is 12 residues. Germline V gene data show CDR1 as MNHEY and CDR2 as SMNVEV (reference sequence).

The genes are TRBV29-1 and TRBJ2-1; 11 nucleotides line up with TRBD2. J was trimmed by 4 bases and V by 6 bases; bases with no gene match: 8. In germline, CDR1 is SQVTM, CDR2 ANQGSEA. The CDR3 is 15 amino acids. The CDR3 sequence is CSVDGLAGQYNEQFF. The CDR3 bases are TGCAGCGTCGACGGACTAGCGGGCCAATACAATGAGCAGTTCTTC.

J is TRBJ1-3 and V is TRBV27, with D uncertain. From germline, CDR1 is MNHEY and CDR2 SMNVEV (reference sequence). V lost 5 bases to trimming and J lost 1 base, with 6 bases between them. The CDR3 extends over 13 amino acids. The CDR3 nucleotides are TGTGCCAGCAGTCGGTCGTCTGGAAACACCATATATTTT. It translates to CASSRSSGNTIYF.

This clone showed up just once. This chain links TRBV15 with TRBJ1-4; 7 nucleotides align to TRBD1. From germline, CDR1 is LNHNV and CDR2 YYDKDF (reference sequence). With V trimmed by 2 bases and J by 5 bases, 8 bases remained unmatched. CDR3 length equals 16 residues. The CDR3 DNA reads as TGTGCCACCAGCAGAAAAACCGGGACAGCAAATGAAAAACTGTTTTTT. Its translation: CATSRKTGTANEKLFF.

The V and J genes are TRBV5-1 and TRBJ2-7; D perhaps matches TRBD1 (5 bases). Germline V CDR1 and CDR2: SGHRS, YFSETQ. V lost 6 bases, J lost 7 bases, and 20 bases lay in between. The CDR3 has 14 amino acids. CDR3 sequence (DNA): TGCGCCAGCACGACAGACCTTGTCGGAGTGGAGCAGTACTTC. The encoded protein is CASTTDLVGVEQYF.

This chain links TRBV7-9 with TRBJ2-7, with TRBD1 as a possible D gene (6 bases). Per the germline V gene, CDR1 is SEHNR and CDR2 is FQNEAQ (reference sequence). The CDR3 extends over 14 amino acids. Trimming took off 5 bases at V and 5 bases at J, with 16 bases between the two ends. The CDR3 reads CASSPVGAYHEQYF. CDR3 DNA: TGTGCCAGCAGCCCCGTGGGGGCTTACCACGAGCAGTACTTC.

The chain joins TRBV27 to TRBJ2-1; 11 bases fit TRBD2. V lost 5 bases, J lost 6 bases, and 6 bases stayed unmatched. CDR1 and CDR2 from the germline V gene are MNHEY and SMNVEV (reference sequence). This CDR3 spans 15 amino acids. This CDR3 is CASSDGTSGANEQFF. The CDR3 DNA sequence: TGTGCCAGCAGTGACGGGACTAGCGGAGCCAATGAGCAGTTCTTC.

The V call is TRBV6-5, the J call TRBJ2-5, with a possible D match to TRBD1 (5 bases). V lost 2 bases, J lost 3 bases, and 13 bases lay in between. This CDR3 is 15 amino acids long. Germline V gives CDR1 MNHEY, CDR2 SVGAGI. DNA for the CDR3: TGTGCCAGCAGTTACCCGTCACAGGAAAAAGAGACCCAGTACTTC. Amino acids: CASSYPSQEKETQYF.

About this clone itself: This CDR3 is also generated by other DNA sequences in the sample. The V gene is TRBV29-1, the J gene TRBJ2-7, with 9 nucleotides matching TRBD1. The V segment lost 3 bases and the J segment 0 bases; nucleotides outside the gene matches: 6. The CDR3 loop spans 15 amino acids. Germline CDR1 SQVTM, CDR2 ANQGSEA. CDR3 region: CSVEGGTGSSYEQYF. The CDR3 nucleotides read TGCAGCGTTGAGGGGGGGACAGGGAGCTCCTACGAGCAGTACTTC.

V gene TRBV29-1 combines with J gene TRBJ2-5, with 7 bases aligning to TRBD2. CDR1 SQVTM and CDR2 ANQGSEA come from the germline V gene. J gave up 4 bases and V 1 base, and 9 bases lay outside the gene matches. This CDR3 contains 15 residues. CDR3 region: CSVEGLGGRRETQYF. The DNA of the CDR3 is TGCAGCGTTGAAGGGCTAGGCGGGAGAAGAGAGACCCAGTACTTC.

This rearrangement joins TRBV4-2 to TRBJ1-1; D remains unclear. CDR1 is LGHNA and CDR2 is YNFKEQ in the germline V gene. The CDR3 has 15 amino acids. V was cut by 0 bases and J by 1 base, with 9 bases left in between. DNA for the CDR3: TGTGCCAGCAGCCAAGAGCCCCTCTCGAACACTGAAGCTTTCTTT. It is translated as CASSQEPLSNTEAFF.

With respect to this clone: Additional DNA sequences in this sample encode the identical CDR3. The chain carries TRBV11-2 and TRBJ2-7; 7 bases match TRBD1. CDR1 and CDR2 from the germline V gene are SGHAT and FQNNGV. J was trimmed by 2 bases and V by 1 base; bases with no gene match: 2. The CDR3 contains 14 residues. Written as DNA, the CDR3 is TGTGCCAGCAGCTTAGGGACAGGTGCCTACGAGCAGTACTTC. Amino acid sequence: CASSLGTGAYEQYF.

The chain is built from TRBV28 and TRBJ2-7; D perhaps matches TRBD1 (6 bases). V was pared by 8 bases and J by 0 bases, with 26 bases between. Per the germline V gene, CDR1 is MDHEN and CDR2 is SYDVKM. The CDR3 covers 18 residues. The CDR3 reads CASHQGRWVRRSSYEQYF. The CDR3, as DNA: TGTGCCAGCCACCAGGGGCGTTGGGTACGTAGGAGCTCCTACGAGCAGTACTTC.

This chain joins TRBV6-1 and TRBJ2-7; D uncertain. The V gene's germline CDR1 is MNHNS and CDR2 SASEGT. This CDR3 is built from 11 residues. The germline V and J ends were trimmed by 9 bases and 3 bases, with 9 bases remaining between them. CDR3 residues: CASSMFYEQYF. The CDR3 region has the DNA TGTGCCAGTTCCATGTTCTACGAGCAGTACTTC.

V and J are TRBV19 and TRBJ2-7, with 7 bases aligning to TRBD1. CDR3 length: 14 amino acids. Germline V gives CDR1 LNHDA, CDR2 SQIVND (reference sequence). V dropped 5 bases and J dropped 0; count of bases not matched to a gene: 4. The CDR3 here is CASSWTGVSYEQYF. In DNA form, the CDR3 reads TGTGCCAGTAGTTGGACAGGAGTCTCCTACGAGCAGTACTTC.